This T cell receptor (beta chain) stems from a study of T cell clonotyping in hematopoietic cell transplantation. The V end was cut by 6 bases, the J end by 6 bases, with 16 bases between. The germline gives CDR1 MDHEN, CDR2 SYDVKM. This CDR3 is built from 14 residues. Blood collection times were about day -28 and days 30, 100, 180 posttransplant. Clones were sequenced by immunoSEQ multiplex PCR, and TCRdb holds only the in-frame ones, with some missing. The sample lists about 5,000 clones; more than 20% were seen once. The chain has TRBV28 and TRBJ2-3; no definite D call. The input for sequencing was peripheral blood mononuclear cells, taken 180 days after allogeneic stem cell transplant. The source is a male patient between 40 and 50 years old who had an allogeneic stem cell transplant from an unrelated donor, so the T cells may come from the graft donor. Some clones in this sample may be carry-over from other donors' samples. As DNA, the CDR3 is TGTGCCAGCAGCCCCGTGGGGTTCGGGGATACGCAGTATTTT. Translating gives CASSPVGFGDTQYF.